This entry features one T cell receptor (beta chain) sequence. This clonotype was recorded many times. Its antigen target is currently unknown. The junction does not match germline at one end; this may be a read error. The study excluded patients with uncontrolled infections, other autoimmune diseases, pregnancy or lactation. Clinical symptoms, serum thyroxine and TRAb, thyroid ultrasound, and orbital computed tomography formed the basis for the diagnoses. Total RNA was extracted using Trizol reagent, and RNA quality was assessed on an Agilent 2100 Bioanalyzer. This sample was included in a study of T cells in Graves' hyperthyroidism and ophthalmopathy (dated by TCRdb to the late 2010s). Turning to the overall study: To identify TCR V-J signatures that set the groups apart, the researchers used a discovery cohort of 100 patients, made up of 43 with Graves' ophthalmopathy and some 55 with stable Graves' hyperthyroidism. Prospective prediction of ophthalmopathy was tested in an independent validation cohort of approximately 19 hyperthyroidism patients and 17 patients who later progressed to ophthalmopathy. The 85 to 100 discovery patients were randomly split 7:3 into training and test sets. Thyroid tissue and blood T-cell repertoires from over 5 Graves' hyperthyroidism patients were also compared in the study. Following sampling, methimazole starting at 30 mg daily was given to hyperthyroidism patients, and high-dose intravenous methylprednisolone was given to ophthalmopathy patients. According to the paper, TCR Vbeta CDR3 sequencing was carried out on 135 peripheral blood samples, which came from some 41 ophthalmopathy, fewer than 80 hyperthyroidism and roughly 17 progressor patients. On the study overall, not on this receptor specifically: No statistical method was used to fix the sample size in advance, and group allocation was not hidden from the investigators. In cross-validation, a model built on a 13 V-J signature told ophthalmopathy apart from stable hyperthyroidism with 85% to 90% sensitivity and approximately 81% specificity, and in testing the same model reached 80%/75%. Most expanded thyroid clonotypes (frequency above 0.001) were also detected in blood, a finding suggesting that blood repertoires may reflect thyroid immune responses. During validation, the model predicted progression to ophthalmopathy a median of approximately six months ahead of onset, with around 65% sensitivity and more than 72% specificity.

Amplification of TCR beta CDR3 regions was carried out from RNA transcripts. The first round of RT-PCR for the TCR CDR3 was performed with the HTBI primer set and the Qiagen OneStep RT-PCR kit. A second multiplex PCR round built the libraries, followed by size selection and purification. Sequencing of the libraries was done on an Illumina HiSeq2000 using paired-end 100 bp reads. The paper's data handling went like this. Raw data were processed with SOAPnuke, discarding reads with adapters, uncalled bases, mean Phred below 15, or no exact constant-primer or identifier match. COPE v1.2.5 was used to merge the high-quality paired reads, and each unique nucleotide sequence was defined as a clonotype. MiTCR v1.1 was used to align clonotypes to the IMGT TRBV, TRBD and TRBJ reference segments. The analysis included only V-J combinations with a frequency above 0.0001, which together covered over 98% of the repertoires. A TCS score was defined as the ratio between F50 (clonal expansion) and ExV (chaos), using BLOSUM62-based TCRdist between CDR3 peptides within each V-J. Welch's t-statistics and random forest reduced 450 to 600 V-J features to fewer than 15, which were used in a naive Bayes classifier (R e1071). Thyroid-blood repertoire similarity was quantified with the Morisita-Horn index. TCRdb cleaned the public reads at Q25 with fastp, built clones with MiXCR and kept in-frame beta chains. Rows with one shared CDR3 protein collapse into an entry with the most common genes and DNA. TCRdb, not the original authors, processed these V and J calls. The sample profile shows 500,000 to 650,000 distinct CDR3 sequences; 46% of them were found once. The ten largest clones take up about two fifths of the sample.

Sequences were obtained from peripheral blood or thyroid tissue (not recorded which). The clonotype comes from an adult woman with Graves' disease, either hyperthyroidism or ophthalmopathy (not recorded which).

The CDR3 reads as follows: CASNQDGRINQPQHF. The base sequence is TGCGCCAGCAACCAAGATGGACGGATCAATCAGCCCCAGCATTTT. The rearranged chain carries TRBV4-3 and TRBJ1-5, with an unclear D gene assignment. The CDR3 holds 15 amino acids from the cysteine to the phenylalanine. Left in the record is the CDR3 DNA by itself, 45 bases read in frame from the first base. Per the germline V gene, LGHNA is the CDR1 and YSLEER is the CDR2.